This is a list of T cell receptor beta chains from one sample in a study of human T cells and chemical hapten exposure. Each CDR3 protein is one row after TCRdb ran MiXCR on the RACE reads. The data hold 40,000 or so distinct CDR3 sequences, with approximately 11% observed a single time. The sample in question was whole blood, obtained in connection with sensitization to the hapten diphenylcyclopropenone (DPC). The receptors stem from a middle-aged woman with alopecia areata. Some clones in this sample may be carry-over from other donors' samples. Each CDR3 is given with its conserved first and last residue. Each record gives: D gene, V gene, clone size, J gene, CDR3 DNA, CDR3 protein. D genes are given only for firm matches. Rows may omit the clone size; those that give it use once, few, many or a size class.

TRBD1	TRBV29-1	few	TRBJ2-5	TGCAGCGTTGGGGACAGCCCCGGGACCCAGTACTTC	CSVGDSPGTQYF
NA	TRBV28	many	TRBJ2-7	TGTGCCAGCAGTTTATCCACTACCTCCTACGAGCAGTACTTC	CASSLSTTSYEQYF
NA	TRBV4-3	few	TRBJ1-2	TGCGCCAGCAGCCAAGGGGCGACAGGTTCAAGTTATGGCTACACCTTC	CASSQGATGSSYGYTF
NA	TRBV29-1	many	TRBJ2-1	TGCAGCGCCTTCGGGCCCCCCGGGGTAGAGCAGTTCTTC	CSAFGPPGVEQFF
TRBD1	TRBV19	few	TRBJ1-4	TGTGCCAGCCTAAAGGGGACAGGGGCTGGCGGTGGCGAAAAACTGTTTTTT	CASLKGTGAGGGEKLFF
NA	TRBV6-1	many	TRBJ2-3	TGTGCCAGCAGCCGTACAGGGGAGGGTTCAGATACGCAGTATTTT	CASSRTGEGSDTQYF
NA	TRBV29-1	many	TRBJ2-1	TGCAGCGTTGTAGGAAATCAGGATGAGCAGTTCTTC	CSVVGNQDEQFF
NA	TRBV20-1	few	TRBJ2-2	TGCAGTGCAACTCCCCTGGGCCTTAAGAACACCGGGGAGCTGTTTTTT	CSATPLGLKNTGELFF
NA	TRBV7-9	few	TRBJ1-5	TGTGCCAGCAGCTTAGCTGGCCAGGGACATCAGCCCCAGCATTTT	CASSLAGQGHQPQHF
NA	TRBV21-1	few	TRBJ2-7	TGTGCCAGCAGCAAAGCCCCCCTCCAGGGTTCCTACGAGCAGTACTTC	CASSKAPLQGSYEQYF
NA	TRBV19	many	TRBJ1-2	TGTGCCAGTAGTATGGCCGCTGGCTACACCTTC	CASSMAAGYTF
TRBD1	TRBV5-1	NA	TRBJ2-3	TGCGCCAGCAGCTTGGTGGGACAGCACACAGATACGCAGTATTTT	CASSLVGQHTDTQYF
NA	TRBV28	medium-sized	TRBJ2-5	TGTGCCACCACCAACGGGGGAGAGACCCAGTACTTC	CATTNGGETQYF
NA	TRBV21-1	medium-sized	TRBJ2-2	TGTGCCAGCAGCCCATGCCCCCTCGGGACAGAGAACACCGGGGAGCTGTTTTTT	CASSPCPLGTENTGELFF
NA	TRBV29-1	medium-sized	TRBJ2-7	TGCAGCGTTAGTTCGGGTGGAAGCTCCTACGAGCAGTACTTC	CSVSSGGSSYEQYF
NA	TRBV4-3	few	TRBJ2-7	TGCGCCAGCAGCCAAGATTTGGCCTACGAGCAGTACTTC	CASSQDLAYEQYF
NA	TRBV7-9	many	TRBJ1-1	TGTGCCAGCAGCTTAGCTCTCAGGGGTTCGGGGAACACTGAAGCTTTCTTT	CASSLALRGSGNTEAFF
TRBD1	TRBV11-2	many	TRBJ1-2	TGTGCCAGCACCCTTACAGGGGAAGGGTTCTATGGCTACACCTTC	CASTLTGEGFYGYTF
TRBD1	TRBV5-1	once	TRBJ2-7	TGCGCCAGCAGCCCCCGACAGGGTACCTCCTACGAGCAGTACTTC	CASSPRQGTSYEQYF
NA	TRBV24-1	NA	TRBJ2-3	TGTGCCACCAGTGATGGGGGCAGCCCCAGGGGTACGCAGTATTTT	CATSDGGSPRGTQYF
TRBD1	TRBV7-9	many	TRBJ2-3	TGTGCCAGCAGCTCGCCGGGACAGGCTTTTCGGGATACGCAGTATTTT	CASSSPGQAFRDTQYF
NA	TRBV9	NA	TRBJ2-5	TGTGCCAGCAGCGTAGTTGGTGTGGGGGAAGAGACCCAGTACTTC	CASSVVGVGEETQYF
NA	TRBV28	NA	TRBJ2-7	TGTGCCAGCAGTTTATACCCGGGGGACAACGAGCAGTACTTC	CASSLYPGDNEQYF
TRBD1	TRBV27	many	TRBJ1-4	TGTGCCAGCAGTGCACAGGGGCGGACTAATGAAAAACTGTTTTTT	CASSAQGRTNEKLFF
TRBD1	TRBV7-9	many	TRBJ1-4	TGTGCCAGCAGCACGGGACAGAATAATGAAAAACTGTTTTTT	CASSTGQNNEKLFF
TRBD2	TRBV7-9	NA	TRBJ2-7	TGTGCCAGCAGCTTAAGACCCGGGACTAGCGGCATCGAGCAGTACTTC	CASSLRPGTSGIEQYF
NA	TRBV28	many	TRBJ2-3	TGTGCCAGCAGCCTTGGACTGCCGGCGCAGTATTTT	CASSLGLPAQYF
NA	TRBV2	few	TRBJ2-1	TGTGCCAGCAGACGGACAGATTACAATGAGCAGTTCTTC	CASRRTDYNEQFF
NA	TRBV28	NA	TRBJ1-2	TGTGCCAGCAGTCTAACGGGCCCCCTCCACGGCTACACCTTC	CASSLTGPLHGYTF
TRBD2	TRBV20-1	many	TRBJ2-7	TGCAGGCTAGCGGGAGCCGAACCCTACGAGCAGTACTTC	CRLAGAEPYEQYF
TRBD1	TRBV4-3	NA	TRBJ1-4	TGCGCCAGCAGCCAGGGGACAGGGCTGGGTGAAAAACTGTTTTTT	CASSQGTGLGEKLFF
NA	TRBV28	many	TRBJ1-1	TGTGCCAGCAGTTTATACGGGGGTCCGGGCACTGAAGCTTTCTTT	CASSLYGGPGTEAFF
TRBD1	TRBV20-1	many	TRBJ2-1	TGCAGAGGGGGACAGGGGCCGGATGAGCAGTTCTTC	CRGGQGPDEQFF
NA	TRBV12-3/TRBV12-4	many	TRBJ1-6	TGTGCCAGCAGTTTAGAGCAGGGTTCCAATTCACCCCTCCACTTT	CASSLEQGSNSPLHF
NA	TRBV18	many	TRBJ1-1	TGTGCCAGCTCACCGAGTCAGGGGTCTATGAACACTGAAGCTTTCTTT	CASSPSQGSMNTEAFF
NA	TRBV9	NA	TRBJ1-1	TGTGCCAGCAGCGTATATTCAGGGACTGACACTGAAGCTTTCTTT	CASSVYSGTDTEAFF
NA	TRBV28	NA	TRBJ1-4	TGTGCCAGCAGTTTCGGGGACCCAAATGAAAAACTGTTTTTT	CASSFGDPNEKLFF
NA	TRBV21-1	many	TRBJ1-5	TGTGCCAGCAGCCCGAATCTTAGTCCCAGGGGACTAAATAGCAATCAGCCCCAGCATTTT	CASSPNLSPRGLNSNQPQHF
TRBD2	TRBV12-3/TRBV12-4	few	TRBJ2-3	TGTGCCAGCCTCCGGGTAGCGGGATCAGATACGCAGTATTTT	CASLRVAGSDTQYF
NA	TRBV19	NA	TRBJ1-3	TGTGCCAGTAGTATAGCGCCCGGAAACACCATATATTTT	CASSIAPGNTIYF
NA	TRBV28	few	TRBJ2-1	TGTGCCAGCAGTTCAAGGGTCCATGAGCAGTTCTTC	CASSSRVHEQFF
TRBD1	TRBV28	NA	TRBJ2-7	TGTGCCAGCAGCGCGCCCGGGACAGGCAGCTCCTACGAGCAGTACTTC	CASSAPGTGSSYEQYF
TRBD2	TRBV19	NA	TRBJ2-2	TGTGCCAGTTATCCCGGGACTAAAGTATACCGCTATACCGGGGAGCTGTTTTTT	CASYPGTKVYRYTGELFF
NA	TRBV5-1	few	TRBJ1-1	TGCGCCAGCAGCTTAGAGGGACGGACTGAAGCTTTCTTT	CASSLEGRTEAFF
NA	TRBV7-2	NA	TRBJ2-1	TGTGCCAGCAGCTTAATCCCGCAGGGTTACAATGAGCAGTTCTTC	CASSLIPQGYNEQFF
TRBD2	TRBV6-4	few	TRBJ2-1	TGTGCCAGCAGCCCGGGACTAGTAAAGGGTGAGCAGTTCTTC	CASSPGLVKGEQFF
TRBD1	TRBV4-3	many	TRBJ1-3	TGCGCCAGCAGCCAAGGGACAGGGTACGGAAACACCATATATTTT	CASSQGTGYGNTIYF
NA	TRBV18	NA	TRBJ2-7	TGTGCCAGCTCACCGGCGACAGCCTACGAGCAGAACTTC	CASSPATAYEQNF
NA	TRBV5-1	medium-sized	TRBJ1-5	TGCGCCAGCAGCTTAGACGGAAATCAGCCCCAGCATTTT	CASSLDGNQPQHF
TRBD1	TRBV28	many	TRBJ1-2	TGTGCCAGCAGCCTATCACAGGGGGCTGGCTACACCTTC	CASSLSQGAGYTF
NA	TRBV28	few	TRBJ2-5	TGTGCCAGCAACCCTTCCAGTCAAGAGACCCAGTACTTC	CASNPSSQETQYF
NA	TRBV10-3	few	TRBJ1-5	TGTGCCATCAGTGACGGGGCCCTCAATCAGCCCCAGCATTTT	CAISDGALNQPQHF
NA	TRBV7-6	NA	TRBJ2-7	TGTGCCAGCAGCCCCTGGACGGGAAGCTCCTACGAGCAGTACTTC	CASSPWTGSSYEQYF
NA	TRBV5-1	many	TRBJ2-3	TGCGCCAGCAGCTTAGGGGGAGTGGAAGATACGCAGTATTTT	CASSLGGVEDTQYF
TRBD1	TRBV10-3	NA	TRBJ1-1	TGTGCCATCAACGACAGGGGCCGCAGCAGAGAAGCTTTCTTT	CAINDRGRSREAFF
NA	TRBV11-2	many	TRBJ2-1	TGTGCCAGCAGTCTGTCCGGGACCTCGTTCTTC	CASSLSGTSFF
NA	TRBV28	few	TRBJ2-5	TGTGCCAGCAGAACCTCAGAGACCCAGTACTTC	CASRTSETQYF
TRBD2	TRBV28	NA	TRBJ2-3	TGTGCCAGCAGTTTAAGACTAGCGGCCAGCACAGATACGCAGTATTTT	CASSLRLAASTDTQYF
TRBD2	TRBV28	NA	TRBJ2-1	TGTGCCAGCACACTCTTAGGGGCTAGCGGCAATGAGCAGTTCTTC	CASTLLGASGNEQFF
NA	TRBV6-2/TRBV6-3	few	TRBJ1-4	TGTGCCAGCAGTCCCCGAGGGGAAGCAACTAATGAAAAACTGTTTTTT	CASSPRGEATNEKLFF